This entry lists 26 T cell receptor beta chains sequenced from one sample in a study of relationships among human T cell subsets. Semiquantitative ARM-PCR amplified T cell receptor alpha and beta CDR3 regions from mRNA. Tagged nested gene-specific primers were used first, then communal superprimers amplified exponentially. TCRdb fed the multiplex PCR reads into MiXCR, producing one record per CDR3 protein. Of about 13,000 distinct CDR3 sequences listed, over 60% are singletons. The Th1 cells were the flow-through after CD25, CD56 and CD294 bead selections. Material for sequencing was CD4+ Th1 cells sorted from blood. The receptor set was obtained from a man aged 35 to 55 in good health.

The chain links TRBV7-9 to TRBJ1-2, with 7 positions matching TRBD1. Unmatched junction bases numbered 3, after V lost 4 bases and J lost 4 bases. Germline V CDR1 and CDR2: SEHNR, FQNEAQ (reference sequence). The CDR3 length is 13 residues. The CDR3 region has the DNA TGTGCCAGCAGCTCGAGGGACAGCTATGGCTACACCTTC. Its translation: CASSSRDSYGYTF.

This clonotype has just a few counts. V is TRBV18 and J is TRBJ2-5; possibly TRBD2 for D (6 bases). The CDR3 consists of 13 residues. The V end lost 2 bases, the J end lost 5 bases, and 9 bases lay between the germline ends. Germline CDR1 is KGHSH and CDR2 is LQKENI. CDR3: CASSPTSTETQYF. DNA for the CDR3: TGTGCCAGCTCACCAACTAGCACGGAGACCCAGTACTTC.

The rearrangement links TRBV2 to TRBJ1-6; D is undetermined. Trimming took 2 bases from V and 6 from J, leaving 5 bases between them. The germline V gene has CDR1 SNHLY and CDR2 FYNNEI. The CDR3 spans 13 residues. The DNA for the CDR3 is TGTGCCAGCAGTGAACCAATTAATTCACCCCTCCACTTT. This sequence encodes CASSEPINSPLHF.

CDR3 coding DNA: TGTGCCAGCAGCAACCGTGATAGAGATACGCAGTATTTT. It codes for CASSNRDRDTQYF. The V gene is TRBV21-1, the J gene TRBJ2-3. TRBV21-1 is flagged as a pseudogene. This CDR3 has 13 amino acids.

This chain connects TRBV6-2 or TRBV6-3 to TRBJ2-5, with D uncertain. The V and J ends lost 7 bases and 4 bases respectively, with 7 bases between them. Per the germline V gene, CDR1 is MNHEY and CDR2 is SVGEGT. This CDR3 is 11 amino acids long. The CDR3 DNA follows: TGTGCCAGCAAAGATTTAGAGACCCAGTACTTC. This gives the protein CASKDLETQYF.

This clonotype was counted only a few times. This chain links TRBV10-3 with TRBJ1-1; 7 bases fit TRBD1. Germline CDR1 and CDR2: ENHRY and SYGVKD. The CDR3 has 14 residues. The trim removed 4 bases at V and 1 base at J, leaving 3 bases unmatched. The CDR3 DNA is TGTGCCATCAGTGGCCGGACAGGGAACACTGAAGCTTTCTTT. It translates to CAISGRTGNTEAFF.

The rearrangement uses TRBV27 and TRBJ1-1, with no clear D. V was clipped by 8 bases and J by 3 bases, with 7 bases between them. The V gene's germline CDR1 is MNHEY and CDR2 SMNVEV (reference sequence). The CDR3 has 11 residues. This chain's CDR3 is CASGSDTEAFF. As DNA, the CDR3 is TGTGCCAGCGGGTCCGACACTGAAGCTTTCTTT.

The V call is TRBV28, the J call TRBJ1-5; D remains unclear. The CDR3 sequence is 14 residues long. V was trimmed by 3 bases and J by 3 bases, leaving 9 bases between them. The germline CDR1 and CDR2 sequences are MDHEN and SYDVKM. The CDR3 reads CASSFVGDNQPQHF. The CDR3 DNA reads as TGTGCCAGCAGTTTCGTCGGGGACAATCAGCCCCAGCATTTT. Full variable domain (outside the CDR3, taken from reference TRBV28 and TRBJ1-5): DVKVTQSSRYLVKRTGEKVFLECVQDMDHENMFWYRQDPGLGLRLIYFSYDVKMKEKGDIPEGYSVSREKKERFSLILESASTNQTSMYLCASSFVGDNQPQHFGDGTRLSIL.

This clonotype was seen a handful of times. The V and J genes are TRBV2 and TRBJ2-7; 8 positions match TRBD1. CDR3 length: 14 amino acids. CDR1 and CDR2 (germline): SNHLY, FYNNEI. With V trimmed by 6 bases and J by 2 bases, 6 bases remained unmatched. The CDR3 region has the DNA TGTGCCAGCAGGGGGACAGGCCTGACCTACGAGCAGTACTTC. It translates to CASRGTGLTYEQYF.

The chain uses TRBV11-1 and TRBJ2-7; the D gene is possibly TRBD1 (6 bases). Germline CDR1 is SGHAT and CDR2 is FQDESV (reference sequence). V was cut by 4 bases and J by 2 bases, with 12 bases left in between. This CDR3 comprises 14 residues. CDR3 amino acids: CASSSPRGTYEQYF. The CDR3 DNA follows: TGTGCCAGCAGCTCCCCGAGGGGGACCTACGAGCAGTACTTC. Complete variable domain (other parts from reference TRBV11-1 and TRBJ2-7): EAEVAQSPRYKITEKSQAVAFWCDPISGHATLYWYRQILGQGPELLVQFQDESVVDDSQLPKDRFSAERLKGVDSTLKIQPAELGDSAMYLCASSSPRGTYEQYFGPGTRLTVT.

The V call is TRBV7-3, the J call TRBJ2-1; D might be TRBD2 (5 bases). The CDR3 covers 13 residues. The germline CDR1 and CDR2 sequences are SGHTA and FQGTGA. Deletions cut 1 base from V and 7 bases from J, with 8 bases between. The CDR3 DNA is TGTGCCAGCAGCTTAAACGGGATTAATGAGCAGTTCTTC. Its translation is CASSLNGINEQFF.

This clonotype has just a few counts. This chain links TRBV28 with TRBJ1-1; no clear D. CDR1 and CDR2 (germline): MDHEN, SYDVKM. V was trimmed by 2 bases and J by 3 bases, leaving 7 bases between them. The CDR3 loop spans 13 amino acids. The chain's CDR3 is CASSLKPYTEAFF. The CDR3 region has the DNA TGTGCCAGCAGTTTAAAACCCTACACTGAAGCTTTCTTT.

This clonotype was detected only a few times. The V gene is TRBV7-4, the J gene TRBJ2-7; D unresolved. In germline, CDR1 is SGHVT, CDR2 SQSDAQ. V dropped 5 bases and J dropped 2 bases, with 16 bases sitting between them. The CDR3 is 15 residues long. The CDR3: CASSPTIGFTYEQYF. The CDR3, as DNA: TGTGCCAGCAGCCCAACGATCGGGTTCACCTACGAGCAGTACTTC.

This rearrangement joins TRBV10-2 to TRBJ2-3; weak D call: TRBD2 (6 bases). The CDR3 covers 14 residues. CDR1 and CDR2 (germline): WSHSY, SAAADI. Trimming stripped 6 bases from V and 5 bases from J, with 15 bases between. For the CDR3, the DNA is TGCGCCAGCAGACAGAACGGGCGGGGAGATACGCAGTATTTT. It yields the protein CASRQNGRGDTQYF.

This chain uses TRBV28 with TRBJ1-5, with 7 positions matching TRBD1. Germline V gene lookup returns CDR1 MDHEN and CDR2 SYDVKM. Unmatched junction bases numbered 7, after V lost 10 bases and J lost 4 bases. The CDR3 is made up of 13 amino acids. Here the CDR3 DNA reads TGTGCCATTTCGGGACAGCTTAATCAGCCCCAGCATTTT. Residues: CAISGQLNQPQHF.

The chain employs TRBV7-9 and TRBJ2-7; D not resolved. Deletions cut 5 bases from V and 4 bases from J, with 15 bases between. The germline V gene has CDR1 SEHNR and CDR2 FQNEAQ (reference sequence). This CDR3 has 14 residues. In DNA, the CDR3 is TGTGCCAGCAGCCCAGGAATTTCCCGTTACGAGCAGTACTTC. This codes for CASSPGISRYEQYF. Combining the CDR3 with reference TRBV7-9 and TRBJ2-7 gives the whole variable domain DTGVSQNPRHKITKRGQNVTFRCDPISEHNRLYWYRQTLGQGPEFLTYFQNEAQLEKSRLLSDRFSAERPKGSFSTLEIQRTEQGDSAMYLCASSPGISRYEQYFGPGTRLTVT.

V and J are TRBV19 and TRBJ1-2; TRBD1 is a possible D gene (5 bases). This CDR3 has 14 amino acids. The germline V gene has CDR1 LNHDA and CDR2 SQIVND (reference sequence). V lost 3 bases to trimming and J lost 4 bases, with 12 bases between them. CDR3 region: CASSMPGRSYGYTF. CDR3 nucleotides: TGTGCCAGTAGTATGCCGGGGCGCAGCTATGGCTACACCTTC.

This chain connects TRBV29-1 to TRBJ1-1; no firm D call. Trimming took off 1 base at V and 1 base at J, with 7 bases between the two ends. Germline V gene data show CDR1 as SQVTM and CDR2 as ANQGSEA. The CDR3 loop spans 13 amino acids. CDR3 bases: TGCAGCGTTGAAGGGAGGCGGAACACTGAAGCTTTCTTT. Translating it yields CSVEGRRNTEAFF.

V is TRBV5-6 and J is TRBJ2-7; D possibly corresponds to TRBD1 (6 bases). Germline V CDR1 and CDR2: SGHDT, YYEEEE. V was cut by 4 bases and J by 0 bases, with 14 bases left in between. This CDR3 has 15 amino acids. The DNA of the CDR3 is TGTGCCAGCAGCAATCGACAGGCCCGCTCCTACGAGCAGTACTTC. Protein: CASSNRQARSYEQYF.

The chain couples TRBV11-2 to TRBJ2-7; D is perhaps TRBD1 (6 bases). CDR1 and CDR2 from the germline V gene are SGHAT and FQNNGV. This CDR3 is built from 12 residues. Trimming left V 5 bases short and J 5 bases short, with 10 bases between. The chain's CDR3 is CASSNEGDEQYF. CDR3 DNA sequence: TGTGCCAGCAGCAATGAGGGGGACGAGCAGTACTTC.

The chain recombines TRBV5-1 with TRBJ2-7; TRBD1 aligns across 9 bases. J lost 2 bases, V lost 4 bases, and 7 bases had no gene match. CDR1 SGHRS and CDR2 YFSETQ come from the germline V gene. This CDR3 spans 15 amino acids. The CDR3 nucleotides are TGCGCCAGCAGCGACCGGACAGGGGCAACCTACGAGCAGTACTTC. It codes for CASSDRTGATYEQYF. Using reference TRBV5-1 and TRBJ2-7 for the parts outside the CDR3, the full variable domain is KAGVTQTPRYLIKTRGQQVTLSCSPISGHRSVSWYQQTPGQGLQFLFEYFSETQRNKGNFPGRFSGRQFSNSRSEMNVSTLELGDSALYLCASSDRTGATYEQYFGPGTRLTVT.

V gene TRBV11-3 combines with J gene TRBJ1-1, with a tentative D call TRBD1 (5 bases). In germline, CDR1 is SGHNT, CDR2 YENEEA. This CDR3 has 13 residues. The ends were cut back, 5 bases at V and 2 bases at J, with 9 bases in the middle. The CDR3 sequence is CASSADSNTEAFF. The CDR3 region has the DNA TGTGCCAGCAGCGCCGACAGTAACACTGAAGCTTTCTTT.

With respect to this clonotype: The CDR3 ends on some other residue instead of the conserved phenylalanine or tryptophan, so this is likely a read error. Because the CDR3's place on the DNA is in doubt, the DNA is left out and the CDR3 is given as listed by TCRdb. The chain recombines TRBV7-9 with TRBJ1-2; TRBD1 reflects the table's D call only, with no check against the DNA. From its first to its last residue, the CDR3 has 11 amino acids. CDR1 and CDR2 from the germline V gene are SEHNR and FQNEAQ (reference sequence). The CDR3 spells CASRPGGQATL.

The chain joins TRBV11-2 to TRBJ2-1, with 7 nucleotides matching TRBD1. Germline V gives CDR1 SGHAT, CDR2 FQNNGV. J was trimmed by 4 bases and V by 5 bases; bases with no gene match: 8. The CDR3 runs to 15 residues. The CDR3 sequence: CASSKDRVIYNEQFF. In nucleotides, the CDR3 is TGTGCCAGCAGCAAAGACAGGGTTATTTACAATGAGCAGTTCTTC.

The chain uses TRBV11-2 and TRBJ1-5; a possible D gene is TRBD1 (6 bases). In germline, CDR1 is SGHAT, CDR2 FQNNGV. CDR3 size: 14 residues. The ends were cut back, 2 bases at V and 7 bases at J, with 12 bases in the middle. In DNA, the CDR3 is TGTGCCAGCAGCTTAAGTGGGGGCGCCCAGCCCCAGCATTTT. Protein product: CASSLSGGAQPQHF. The full variable domain, with the rest looked up from reference TRBV11-2 and TRBJ1-5, is EAGVAQSPRYKIIEKRQSVAFWCNPISGHATLYWYQQILGQGPKLLIQFQNNGVVDDSQLPKDRFSAERLKGVDSTLKIQPAKLEDSAVYLCASSLSGGAQPQHFGDGTRLSIL.

This chain joins TRBV14 and TRBJ2-7; D is ambiguous. Germline V lookup: CDR1 SGHDN, CDR2 FVKESK. This CDR3 comprises 12 residues. Between the trimmed V and J ends, which lost 0 bases and 3 bases, there was a span of 3 bases. CDR3 sequence reads: CASSQENYEQYF. CDR3 nucleotide sequence: TGTGCCAGCAGCCAAGAAAACTACGAGCAGTACTTC.